This TCR beta chain was captured by sequencing in a study of blood T cell repertoires in COVID-19. Overall study: PBMCs, B-cell-depleted T cells, or T cells were the source of the cDNA or gDNA that made up the material.

Germline V CDR1 and CDR2: LGHDT, YNNKEL (reference sequence). This CDR3 comprises 13 residues. V lost 4 bases and J 4 bases, leaving 10 bases between the germline ends. In the authors' workflow: Amplifying reference gene primers gave estimates of nucleated cell counts. The method was immunoSEQ multiplex PCR; TCRdb's version includes in-frame clones alone and lacks a portion of them. The V and J calls and the clone size are those of that table, but D and trimming were determined from the DNA. Altogether under 40,000 clones are present, 85% being singletons, with the ten largest covering roughly 15%. This TCR derives from a human donor with acute or convalescent COVID-19. The donor label of this sample is uncertain. Sequencing was carried out using peripheral blood. The chain uses TRBV3-1 (or the pseudogene TRBV3-2) and TRBJ1-2; tentatively, D is TRBD1 (6 bases). The CDR3 protein is CASSRRGAYGYTF. The DNA of the CDR3 is TGTGCCAGCAGCCGCAGGGGAGCCTATGGCTACACCTTC.